This T cell receptor beta chain was profiled in a study of blood T cell repertoires in COVID-19. Using immunoSEQ multiplex PCR, the repertoire was profiled, and TCRdb retains in-frame clones only, with some absent. The sample includes roughly 110,000 clones, less than 80% of them seen just once. This CDR3 has 16 amino acids. Trimming removed 3 bases at V and 5 bases at J, with 15 bases between. Germline lookup yields CDR1 SGHRS and CDR2 YFSETQ. Material: peripheral blood. This TCR was recovered from a man of 80 years or more with COVID-19, enrolled during active disease. V usage is TRBV5-1 and J usage is TRBJ1-6; the D is unclear. The CDR3 DNA is TGCGCCAGCAGCTACGGAGGCATGACGGATAATTCACCCCTCCACTTT. Its translation is CASSYGGMTDNSPLHF.